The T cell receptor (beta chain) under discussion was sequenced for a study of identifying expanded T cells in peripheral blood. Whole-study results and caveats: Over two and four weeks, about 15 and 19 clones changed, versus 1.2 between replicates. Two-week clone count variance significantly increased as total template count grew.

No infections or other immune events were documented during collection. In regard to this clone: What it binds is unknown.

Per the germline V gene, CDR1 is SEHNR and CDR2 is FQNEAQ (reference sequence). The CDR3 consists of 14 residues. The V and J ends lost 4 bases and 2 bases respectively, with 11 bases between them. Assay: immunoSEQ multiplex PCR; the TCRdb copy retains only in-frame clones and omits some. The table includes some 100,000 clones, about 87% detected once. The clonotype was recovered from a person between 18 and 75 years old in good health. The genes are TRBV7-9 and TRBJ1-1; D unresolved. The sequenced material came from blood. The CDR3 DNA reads TGTGCCAGCAGCTCCCGGGTTCCTAACACTGAAGCTTTCTTT. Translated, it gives CASSSRVPNTEAFF.